This T cell receptor (beta chain) came from a study of beta chain features in type 1 diabetes (dated 2018 in TCRdb). With regard to the full study: Patients and healthy donors did not differ in mean age, gender distribution, total cell number or subset yield. The study compared TCRB repertoires of sorted circulating CD4+ T cell subsets between recently diagnosed type 1 diabetes patients and matched healthy donors. A total of roughly 100 million sorted cells were examined across all samples, and RNA yield correlated strongly with the number of cells per subset. Whereas all 30 or so donors provided naive and central memory subsets, regulatory and stem cell-like memory subsets were isolated from just 8 patients and roughly 8 healthy donors. What the study reported, not specific to this receptor: Fewer insertions and more nucleotide deletions at VDJ recombination sites were observed in patients with type 1 diabetes, implying thymic rearrangement abnormalities. In all four CD4+ subsets, TCRB CDR3 length was moderately but significantly shorter in type 1 diabetes patients. PCR may preferentially amplify shorter templates, but because patient and control samples were amplified and corrected together, any resulting skew would affect both groups equally. HLA sub-analyses involved small numbers of individuals, so any influence of HLA type on TCRB rearrangement remained unresolved. Sequencing cDNA rather than genomic DNA could over-represent highly expressing activated cells, although activation and CD3 levels did not differ between groups. Naive, central memory and regulatory TCRB repertoires appeared to be more alike among patients than among healthy donors.

Of note for this clone: Its antigen remains unidentified. Qualities for individual bases were not recorded, and no much larger clone is one base off.

From each donor, a single peripheral blood sample of 90 to 150 mL on average was drawn into heparinised tubes. A BD FACSAria II was used to sort naive, central memory, regulatory and stem cell-like memory CD4+ T cells with a panel that included CD45RO, CCR7, CD25, CD127, CD95 and CD27. A purity above 98% was achieved for all sorted populations. PBMCs were isolated right away by Lymphoprep density gradient centrifugation and were stained directly, without culture. Samples were stained and sorted in pairs, with one healthy donor and one patient per experiment, so that batch effects were minimized. The CDR3 runs 11 amino acids, cysteine and phenylalanine included. The kept DNA is CDR3 alone, 33 bases in frame from the first base. The V and J ends are trimmed by 4 bases and 4 bases, leaving 3 bases between them. The germline V gene sets CDR1 to SGHDT and CDR2 to YYEEEE. The entire isolated RNA was reverse transcribed using the High Capacity cDNA Reverse Transcription Kit, and thus expressed TCRB transcripts were sequenced. Naive, central memory and regulatory T cell samples underwent deep immunoSEQ sequencing, averaging roughly 3.5 million total reads per sample. Sorted cells were lysed in RLT buffer, and RNA was extracted using DNase-treated RNeasy Micro or Mini kits according to cell number. To prevent cross-contamination, every cell subset was processed on its own, while patient and healthy donor samples were processed together. The immunoSEQ multiplex PCR was used to amplify TCRB sequences from cDNA, generating 87-bp fragments that spanned the CDR3 region. Sequencing of the amplicons was performed on the Illumina HiSeq platform. In the original analysis: Synthetic template baselines were used to correct PCR bias computationally, reads within Hamming distance 2 were collapsed, and singletons that could not be merged were discarded. Reads were aligned against IMGT to assign V, D and J genes, CDR3 length and insertions or deletions at six rearrangement sites. Within each subset, clonotype counts were normalized to sorted cell number, and only after that were true diversity and Gini coefficients computed with the tcR R package. The overlap coefficient, calculated on TCRB nucleotide sequences, was used to quantify repertoire sharing. Out-of-frame TCRB sequences from naive cells were analyzed as a proxy for the pre-selection repertoire. The clones in this table, taken by TCRdb from immuneACCESS, are in-frame only. Not every clone is retained; where verified, under half of the shortfall comes from an unresolved V gene, and the cause of the rest is unknown. The V and J calls and the clone size are those of that table, but D and trimming were determined from the DNA. Across this sample there are some 330,000 clones, with approximately 11% seen only once. 0.015% of the sample is held by the ten biggest clonotypes.

This sequence uses TRBV5-6 and TRBJ2-1; no D segment can be confidently identified. This TCR was recovered from a woman aged 25 to 39 in good health. Source material: naive CD4+ T cells from blood. Reading the label with the study, this specimen's cell subset or site is: true naive CD4+ T cells. The CDR3 here reads CASSVYNEQFF. Here is the DNA: TGTGCCAGCAGCGTATACAATGAGCAGTTCTTC.